This T cell receptor (beta chain) was obtained from a study of cytomegalovirus exposure and HLA in healthy donors. Findings and limits, study-wide: Reports indicate that TCR beta sequences accurately predicted the HLA-A and HLA-B alleles of most subjects.

Primers: 60 Vbeta forward and 13 Jbeta reverse. The data were produced by immunoSEQ multiplex PCR, yet TCRdb's version contains in-frame clones alone and is incomplete. This sample has roughly 130,000 clones, with roughly 66% found just once. Germline V gene lookup returns CDR1 MDHEN and CDR2 SYDVKM. Trimming shortened V by 1 base and J by 6 bases, and 10 bases separated the two germline ends. CDR3 length equals 13 residues. About this clone itself: What it recognizes is unknown.

Input material: PBMCs. J is TRBJ2-7 and V is TRBV28; D is perhaps TRBD1 (5 bases). The clonotype was recovered from a man aged 18-30 years in good health and CMV-seronegative. CDR3 in DNA: TGTGCCAGCAGTTTATCCAGGGTCGGCGAGCAGTACTTC. Encoded protein: CASSLSRVGEQYF. Combining the CDR3 with reference TRBV28 and TRBJ2-7 gives the whole variable domain DVKVTQSSRYLVKRTGEKVFLECVQDMDHENMFWYRQDPGLGLRLIYFSYDVKMKEKGDIPEGYSVSREKKERFSLILESASTNQTSMYLCASSLSRVGEQYFGPGTRLTVT.